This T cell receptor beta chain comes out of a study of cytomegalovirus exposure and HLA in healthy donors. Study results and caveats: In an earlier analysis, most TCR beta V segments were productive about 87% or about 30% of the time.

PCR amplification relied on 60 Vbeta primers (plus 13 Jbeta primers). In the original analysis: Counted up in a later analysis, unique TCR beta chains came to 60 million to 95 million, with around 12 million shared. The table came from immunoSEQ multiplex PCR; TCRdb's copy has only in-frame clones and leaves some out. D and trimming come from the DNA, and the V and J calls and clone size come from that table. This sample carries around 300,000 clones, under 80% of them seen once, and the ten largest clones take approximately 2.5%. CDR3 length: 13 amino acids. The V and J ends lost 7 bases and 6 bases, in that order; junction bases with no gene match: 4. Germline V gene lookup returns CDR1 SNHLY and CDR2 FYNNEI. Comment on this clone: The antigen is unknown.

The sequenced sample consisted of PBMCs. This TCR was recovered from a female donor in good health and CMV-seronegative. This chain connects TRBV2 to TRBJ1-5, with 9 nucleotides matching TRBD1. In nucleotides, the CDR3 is TGTGCCAGCAAGGGACAGGGTAGTCAGCCCCAGCATTTT. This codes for CASKGQGSQPQHF.